This TCR beta chain was recorded in a study of CD4 T cell repertoires in COVID-19. Sequencing was done directly on freshly isolated, uncultured memory T cells. With regard to this clone: Antigen specificity is unknown.

The table came from immunoSEQ multiplex PCR; TCRdb's copy has only in-frame clones and leaves some out. The sample lists approximately 75,000 clones, under 90% seen once, with approximately 0.6% in the top ten. Regarding the study as a whole: Sharing of several most expanded SARS-CoV-2-reactive clonotypes across memory subsets suggested intraclonal diversification. Some SARS-CoV-2 clonotypes, between about 6.5 and 28%, recurred in SARS-CoV and/or HKU1 cultures.

This sample comprised CD4+ T cells from peripheral blood, obtained after recovery from COVID-19. This TCR was recovered from a human donor who had COVID-19.

CDR3 nucleotides: TGCGCCAGCAGCCCCCACGGTCCAGGGACTGGCGAGCAGTACTTC. Its translation is CASSPHGPGTGEQYF. V usage is TRBV5-1 and J usage is TRBJ2-7, with D maybe TRBD2 (6 bases). The CDR3 consists of 15 residues. Per the germline V gene, CDR1 is SGHRS and CDR2 is YFSETQ. Deletions cut 4 bases from V and 6 bases from J, with 20 bases between.